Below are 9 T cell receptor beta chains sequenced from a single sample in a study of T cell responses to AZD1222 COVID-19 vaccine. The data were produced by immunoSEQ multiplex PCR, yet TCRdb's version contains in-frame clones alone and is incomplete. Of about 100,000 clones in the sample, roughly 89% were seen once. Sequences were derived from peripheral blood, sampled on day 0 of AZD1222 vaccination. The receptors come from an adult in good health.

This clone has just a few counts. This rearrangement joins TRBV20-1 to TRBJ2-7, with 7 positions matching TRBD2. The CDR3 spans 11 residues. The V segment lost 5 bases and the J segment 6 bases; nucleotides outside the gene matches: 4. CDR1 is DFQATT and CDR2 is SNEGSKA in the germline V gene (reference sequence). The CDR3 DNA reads TGCAGTGCTGCCCCTAGCGGCGAGCAGTACTTC. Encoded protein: CSAAPSGEQYF.

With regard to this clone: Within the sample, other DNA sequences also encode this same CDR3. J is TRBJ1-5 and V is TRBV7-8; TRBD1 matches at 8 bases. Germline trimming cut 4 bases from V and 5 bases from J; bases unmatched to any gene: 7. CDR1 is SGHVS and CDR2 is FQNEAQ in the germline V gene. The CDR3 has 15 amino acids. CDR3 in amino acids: CASSYGQGGDQPQHF. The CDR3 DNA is TGTGCCAGCAGCTATGGACAGGGAGGGGATCAGCCCCAGCATTTT. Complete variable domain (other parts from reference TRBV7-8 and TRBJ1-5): GAGVSQSPRYKVAKRGQDVALRCDPISGHVSLFWYQQALGQGPEFLTYFQNEAQLDKSGLPSDRFFAERPEGSVSTLKIQRTQQEDSAVYLCASSYGQGGDQPQHFGDGTRLSIL.

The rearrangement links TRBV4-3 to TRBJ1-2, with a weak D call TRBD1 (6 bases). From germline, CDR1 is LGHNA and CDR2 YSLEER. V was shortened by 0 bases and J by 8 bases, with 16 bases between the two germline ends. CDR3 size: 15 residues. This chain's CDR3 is CASSQDFPGEKGYTF. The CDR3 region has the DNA TGCGCCAGCAGCCAAGATTTTCCAGGGGAGAAAGGCTACACCTTC.

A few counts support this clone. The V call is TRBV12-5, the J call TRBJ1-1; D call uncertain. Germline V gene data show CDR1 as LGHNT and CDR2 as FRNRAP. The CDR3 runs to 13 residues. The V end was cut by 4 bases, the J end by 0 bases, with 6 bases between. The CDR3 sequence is CASGSQMNTEAFF. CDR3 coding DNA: TGTGCTAGTGGTTCCCAGATGAACACTGAAGCTTTCTTT.

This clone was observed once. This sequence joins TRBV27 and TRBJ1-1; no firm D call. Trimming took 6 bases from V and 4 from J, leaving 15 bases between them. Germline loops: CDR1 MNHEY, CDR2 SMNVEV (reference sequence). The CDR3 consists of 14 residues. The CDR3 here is CASRGRVWGTEAFF. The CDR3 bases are TGTGCCAGCAGAGGGAGGGTGTGGGGCACTGAAGCTTTCTTT.

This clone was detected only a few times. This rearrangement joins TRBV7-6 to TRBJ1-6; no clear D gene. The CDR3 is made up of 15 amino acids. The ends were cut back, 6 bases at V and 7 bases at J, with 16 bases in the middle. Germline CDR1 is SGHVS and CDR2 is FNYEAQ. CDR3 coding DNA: TGTGCCAGCAGTCTGGGGTTCGCGACGAATTCACCCCTCCACTTT. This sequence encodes CASSLGFATNSPLHF.

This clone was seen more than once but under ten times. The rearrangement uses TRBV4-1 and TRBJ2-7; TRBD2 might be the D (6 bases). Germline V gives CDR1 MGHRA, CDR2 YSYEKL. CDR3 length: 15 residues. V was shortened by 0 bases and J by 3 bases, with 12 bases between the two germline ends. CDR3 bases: TGCGCCAGCAGCCAAGATCCTAGCGTAAGCTACGAGCAGTACTTC. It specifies CASSQDPSVSYEQYF.

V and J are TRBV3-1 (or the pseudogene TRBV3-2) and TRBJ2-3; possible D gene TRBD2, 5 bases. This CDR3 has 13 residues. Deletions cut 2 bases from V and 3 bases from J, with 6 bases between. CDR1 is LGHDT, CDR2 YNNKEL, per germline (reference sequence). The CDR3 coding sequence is TGTGCCAGCAGCCAAAGGAGGACAGATACGCAGTATTTT. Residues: CASSQRRTDTQYF.

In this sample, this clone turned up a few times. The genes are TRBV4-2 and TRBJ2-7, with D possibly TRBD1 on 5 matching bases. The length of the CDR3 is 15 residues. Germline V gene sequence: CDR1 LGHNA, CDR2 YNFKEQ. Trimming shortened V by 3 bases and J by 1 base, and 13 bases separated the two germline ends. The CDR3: CASSHDTGGSYEQYF. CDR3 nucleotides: TGTGCCAGCAGCCATGACACAGGCGGATCCTACGAGCAGTACTTC.